A selection of T cell receptor beta chains follows, all from one sample in a study of tumor-infiltrating lymphocytes in primary liver carcinoma. TCRdb re-called the multiplex PCR reads through MiXCR, storing one row per CDR3 protein. The data contain a few hundred thousand distinct CDR3 sequences, 50% to 75% of them singletons. The source material was peripheral blood. All receptors come from a woman in her 30s with primary liver carcinoma and hepatitis B virus infection. Each CDR3 is given with its conserved first and last residue. D genes are given only for firm matches. Expanded clones get a size class; other rows say once, few or many, or leave the size out.

clone_size,v_call,d_call,j_call,cdr3_length,cdr3_aa,cdr3_nt
-,TRBV11-2,-,TRBJ2-1,15,CASSPHGGLANGQFF,TGTGCCAGTAGCCCACACGGCGGCCTAGCGAATGGGCAGTTCTTC
-,TRBV6-5,TRBD2,TRBJ2-1,14,CASSYGGRYNEQFF,TGTGCCAGCAGTTACGGCGGGAGGTACAATGAGCAGTTCTTC
once,TRBV11-1,TRBD2,TRBJ2-7,18,CANSSFRATSGINYEQYF,TGTGCCAACAGCTCCTTTCGCGCGACTAGCGGAATTAACTACGAGCAGTACTTC
-,TRBV24-1,-,TRBJ1-2,11,CATGWNYGYTF,TGTGCCACCGGCTGGAACTATGGCTACACCTTC
-,TRBV11-3,-,TRBJ2-3,19,CISSAGRRALDLSTDTQYF,TGTATCAGCAGCGCCGGAAGACGGGCGCTCGACCTAAGCACAGATACGCAGTATTTT
-,TRBV14,TRBD1,TRBJ2-7,13,CASSPIQGAEQYF,TGTGCCAGCAGCCCGATTCAGGGGGCCGAGCAGTACTTC
-,TRBV5-4,-,TRBJ2-7,14,CAGSLRLYPYEQYF,TGTGCCGGCAGCTTGAGGCTATATCCCTACGAGCAGTACTTC
-,TRBV6-2/TRBV6-3,TRBD1,TRBJ2-7,15,CASSSPGQGSYEQYF,TGTGCCAGCAGTTCCCCGGGACAGGGGTCCTACGAGCAGTACTTC
many,TRBV29-1,TRBD2,TRBJ2-1,13,CSVEAGGIDEQFF,TGCAGCGTTGAGGCGGGAGGAATAGATGAGCAGTTCTTC
-,TRBV11-2,-,TRBJ2-1,14,CASSYHRGDGEQFF,TGTGCCAGCAGCTACCACAGAGGGGATGGTGAGCAGTTCTTC
-,TRBV12-3/TRBV12-4,-,TRBJ1-2,16,CASSPQGSTLGYGYTF,TGTGCCAGCAGTCCCCAAGGCAGTACCCTCGGCTATGGCTACACCTTC
-,TRBV25-1,-,TRBJ2-2,13,CASSGLVTGELFF,TGTGCCAGCAGTGGACTAGTTACCGGGGAGCTGTTTTTT
-,TRBV11-2,-,TRBJ2-3,17,CASSLALPETKLDTQYF,TGTGCCAGCAGCTTAGCACTTCCCGAGACTAAATTGGATACGCAGTATTTT